Sequencing of this TCR beta chain was carried out in a study of identical twins. Trimming stripped 1 base from V and 5 bases from J, with 14 bases between. Per the germline V gene, CDR1 is SGHTA and CDR2 is FQGNSA. The CDR3 runs 15 residues. TCRdb called the 5' RACE reads again in MiXCR, with one record for every CDR3 protein. The sample yields about 530,000 distinct CDR3 sequences, roughly 15% seen once. These same records also appear under a second study, on yellow fever vaccine responses in identical twins.

This TCR was sampled from a woman under 30 in good health. The chain carries TRBV7-2 and TRBJ2-5; the D call may be TRBD1 or TRBD2 (5 bases each). Sequenced material: CD4+ T cells sorted from blood. The CDR3 bases are TGTGCCAGCAGCTTAGGTCGGACTGGGGCCGAGACCCAGTACTTC. This encodes CASSLGRTGAETQYF.